These T cell receptor beta chains were read from a single sample in a study of identical twins. TCRdb redid the calling of the 5' RACE reads with MiXCR, one entry per CDR3 protein. The sample yields fewer than 900,000 distinct CDR3 sequences, over 15% seen once. The same sample was also studied in work on T cells expressing NK-cell markers.

The sample consisted of PBMCs. These receptors all stem from a woman aged 18-35 years in good health. The CDR3 runs from the conserved cysteine through the conserved F or W.

v_gene: TRBV6-5; len: 13; j_gene: TRBJ1-2; CDR3aa: CASSFTSSYGYTF
v_gene: TRBV7-9; len: 14; j_gene: TRBJ2-3; CDR3aa: CASSSDGYTDTQYF
v_gene: TRBV5-6; len: 16; j_gene: TRBJ1-2; CDR3aa: CASSLGSGAGVYGYTF
v_gene: TRBV20-1; len: 15; j_gene: TRBJ2-5; CDR3aa: CSAFSRVRSGETQYF
v_gene: TRBV6-5; len: 13; j_gene: TRBJ1-4; CDR3aa: CASSYGNGEELFF
v_gene: TRBV6-6; len: 12; j_gene: TRBJ1-2; CDR3aa: CASNTGDYGYTF
v_gene: TRBV20-1; len: 15; j_gene: TRBJ1-3; CDR3aa: CSANGPNVGGNTIYF
v_gene: TRBV5-1; len: 19; j_gene: TRBJ2-1; CDR3aa: CASSLELAASLLLYNEQFF
v_gene: TRBV6-2/TRBV6-3; len: 12; j_gene: TRBJ2-3; CDR3aa: CASSHGPDTQYF
v_gene: TRBV10-3; len: 14; j_gene: TRBJ2-7; CDR3aa: CAIKSAGVLYEQYF
v_gene: TRBV30; len: 12; j_gene: TRBJ2-5; CDR3aa: CAWSSRISAQYF
v_gene: TRBV12-3/TRBV12-4; len: 13; j_gene: TRBJ2-1; CDR3aa: CASSLRGPHEQFF
v_gene: TRBV9; len: 16; j_gene: TRBJ2-3; CDR3aa: CASSVDGSGIADTQYF
v_gene: TRBV7-3; len: 15; j_gene: TRBJ2-5; CDR3aa: CASSLSGGAQETQYF
v_gene: TRBV7-9; len: 16; j_gene: TRBJ2-1; CDR3aa: CASSGSVAGPYNEQFF
v_gene: TRBV7-6; len: 16; j_gene: TRBJ2-7; CDR3aa: CASSPRYETGNYEQYF
v_gene: TRBV7-9; len: 16; j_gene: TRBJ2-3; CDR3aa: CASSLARMAGRDTQYF
v_gene: TRBV20-1; len: 16; j_gene: TRBJ2-7; CDR3aa: CSASGSTSGIIYEQYF
v_gene: TRBV27; len: 16; j_gene: TRBJ2-6; CDR3aa: CASSFLGATGANVLTF
v_gene: TRBV7-2; len: 15; j_gene: TRBJ2-5; CDR3aa: CASSLGGTVAETQYF
v_gene: TRBV7-2; len: 14; j_gene: TRBJ2-3; CDR3aa: CASSFRVSSDTQYF
v_gene: TRBV30; len: 13; j_gene: TRBJ1-2; CDR3aa: CAWSGIGHYGYTF
v_gene: TRBV6-1; len: 16; j_gene: TRBJ2-1; CDR3aa: CASSKTGTGGGNEQFF
v_gene: TRBV5-1; len: 14; j_gene: TRBJ1-1; CDR3aa: CASSLRLGVTEAFF
v_gene: TRBV20-1; len: 15; j_gene: TRBJ2-1; CDR3aa: CSAGLTSGFYNEQFF
v_gene: TRBV2; len: 13; j_gene: TRBJ2-7; CDR3aa: CATEREVGYEQYF
v_gene: TRBV27; len: 14; j_gene: TRBJ2-7; CDR3aa: CASSPGTDPLEQYF
v_gene: TRBV6-1; len: 17; j_gene: TRBJ1-6; CDR3aa: CASSRTGTGIVGSPLHF
v_gene: TRBV6-6; len: 13; j_gene: TRBJ2-7; CDR3aa: CASSYSSGHEQYF
v_gene: TRBV4-3; len: 12; j_gene: TRBJ1-2; CDR3aa: CASSQDNYGYTF
v_gene: TRBV9; len: 15; j_gene: TRBJ2-1; CDR3aa: CASSTSGAPLDEQFF
v_gene: TRBV11-2; len: 16; j_gene: TRBJ2-1; CDR3aa: CASSPDVGVSYNEQFF
v_gene: TRBV6-1; len: 13; j_gene: TRBJ2-1; CDR3aa: CASSELRGDEQFF
v_gene: TRBV12-3/TRBV12-4; len: 13; j_gene: TRBJ2-3; CDR3aa: CASRISGTDTQYF
v_gene: TRBV12-3/TRBV12-4; len: 14; j_gene: TRBJ2-7; CDR3aa: CASSFGHRLYEQYF
v_gene: TRBV6-5; len: 15; j_gene: TRBJ2-5; CDR3aa: CASSYGTRGGETQYF
v_gene: TRBV4-3; len: 16; j_gene: TRBJ2-5; CDR3aa: CASSQGPARRQETQYF
v_gene: TRBV6-2/TRBV6-3; len: 12; j_gene: TRBJ2-7; CDR3aa: CATRDRDYEQYF
v_gene: TRBV11-2; len: 14; j_gene: TRBJ2-7; CDR3aa: CASSYTGQGYEQYF
v_gene: TRBV6-1; len: 14; j_gene: TRBJ2-2; CDR3aa: CATGLRQGTGELFF
v_gene: TRBV7-9; len: 14; j_gene: TRBJ2-5; CDR3aa: CASSLLGSGETQYF
v_gene: TRBV6-2/TRBV6-3; len: 14; j_gene: TRBJ2-2; CDR3aa: CASGSRDWTGELFF
v_gene: TRBV7-8; len: 17; j_gene: TRBJ1-5; CDR3aa: CASSGSLTGVFNQPQHF
v_gene: TRBV11-2; len: 13; j_gene: TRBJ2-3; CDR3aa: CASSFATLATQYF
v_gene: TRBV5-1; len: 15; j_gene: TRBJ2-7; CDR3aa: CASSWTSNSVGEQYF
v_gene: TRBV20-1; len: 12; j_gene: TRBJ2-5; CDR3aa: CSATGRVETQYF
v_gene: TRBV7-2; len: 16; j_gene: TRBJ1-2; CDR3aa: CASSLGDNLALYGYTF
v_gene: TRBV9; len: 14; j_gene: TRBJ2-1; CDR3aa: CASSVRANYNEQFF
v_gene: TRBV6-1; len: 15; j_gene: TRBJ2-3; CDR3aa: CASIKRTGDPDTQYF
v_gene: TRBV6-2/TRBV6-3; len: 14; j_gene: TRBJ2-1; CDR3aa: CASPKGSSYNEQFF
v_gene: TRBV7-2; len: 15; j_gene: TRBJ2-7; CDR3aa: CASSLALSAGYEQYF
v_gene: TRBV20-1; len: 13; j_gene: TRBJ2-3; CDR3aa: CSARPGGKDTQYF
v_gene: TRBV20-1; len: 14; j_gene: TRBJ2-2; CDR3aa: CSAPRQDNTGELFF
v_gene: TRBV2; len: 13; j_gene: TRBJ2-5; CDR3aa: CANSGGLRETQYF
v_gene: TRBV9; len: 14; j_gene: TRBJ2-7; CDR3aa: CASSVDVGDHEQYF